The 25 T cell receptor beta chains reported below all come from one sample, sequenced in a study of OX40 agonist ivuxolimab in advanced cancers. Method: immunoSEQ multiplex PCR; TCRdb's copy keeps in-frame clones and lacks some. Of tens of thousands of clones listed, roughly 89% were seen once; the top ten hold over 9.5%. The sample consisted of CD4+ or CD8+ T cells sorted from blood, taken in a trial of the OX40 agonist ivuxolimab. These receptor sequences come from an adult with an advanced solid tumor such as melanoma, head and neck, liver or kidney cancer.

The V call is TRBV19, the J call TRBJ2-7; TRBD1 aligns across 8 bases. The germline gives CDR1 LNHDA, CDR2 SQIVND (reference sequence). This CDR3 spans 15 amino acids. Losses at the gene ends were 5 bases for V and 4 bases for J; bases not matched to a gene: 10. The CDR3 coding sequence is TGTGCCAGTAGTCGATTGCAGACAGGGGTGTACGAGCAGTACTTC. It specifies CASSRLQTGVYEQYF.

The sample holds one count of this clone. The chain is built from TRBV6-1 and TRBJ2-7; the match to TRBD1 covers 10 bases. The germline V gene encodes CDR1 MNHNS and CDR2 SASEGT. V was pared by 6 bases and J by 1 base, with 6 bases of the junction left unmatched. The CDR3 consists of 15 residues. This chain's CDR3 is CASSVGTGASYEQYF. As DNA, the CDR3 is TGTGCCAGCAGCGTTGGGACAGGGGCTTCCTACGAGCAGTACTTC.

The chain links TRBV5-1 to TRBJ2-7; 9 nucleotides match TRBD1. CDR1 SGHRS and CDR2 YFSETQ come from the germline V gene. CDR3 length: 15 amino acids. V gave up 0 bases and J gave up 3 bases; unmatched junction bases: 4. The CDR3 DNA reads as TGCGCCAGCAGCTTGGCGGACAGGGGATACTACGAGCAGTACTTC. Translating it yields CASSLADRGYYEQYF. Filled out from reference TRBV5-1 and TRBJ2-7, the complete variable domain reads KAGVTQTPRYLIKTRGQQVTLSCSPISGHRSVSWYQQTPGQGLQFLFEYFSETQRNKGNFPGRFSGRQFSNSRSEMNVSTLELGDSALYLCASSLADRGYYEQYFGPGTRLTVT.

The chain has TRBV7-6 and TRBJ2-6; perhaps D is TRBD1 or TRBD2 (5 bases each). V was clipped by 1 base and J by 1 base, with 14 bases between them. This CDR3 is 18 amino acids long. Germline values: CDR1 SGHVS, CDR2 FNYEAQ. The CDR3 DNA reads as TGTGCCAGCAGCTTAGTGAAGGGACCCCTTTCTGGGGCCAACGTCCTGACTTTC. Its protein product is CASSLVKGPLSGANVLTF.

This chain uses TRBV5-5 with TRBJ2-2, with D uncertain. Germline V gene lookup returns CDR1 SGHKS and CDR2 YYEKEE (reference sequence). This CDR3 spans 16 amino acids. V was shortened by 0 bases and J by 3 bases, with 12 bases between the two germline ends. The CDR3 nucleotides read TGTGCCAGCAGCTTGGAACCCAGGAGATACACCGGGGAGCTGTTTTTT. Translated, it gives CASSLEPRRYTGELFF.

The genes are TRBV15 and TRBJ2-3, with D tentatively TRBD1 (6 bases). The V gene's germline CDR1 is LNHNV and CDR2 YYDKDF (reference sequence). V lost 4 bases, J lost 6 bases, and 17 bases lay in between. The CDR3 is 15 amino acids. The CDR3 DNA is TGTGCCACCAGCATGGGGGCCCTCCGGTTTGATACGCAGTATTTT. Protein: CATSMGALRFDTQYF. Complete variable domain (other parts from reference TRBV15 and TRBJ2-3): DAMVIQNPRYQVTQFGKPVTLSCSQTLNHNVMYWYQQKSSQAPKLLFHYYDKDFNNEADTPDNFQSRRPNTSFCFLDIRSPGLGDTAMYLCATSMGALRFDTQYFGPGTRLTVL.

Only a few counts were recorded for this clone. The CDR3 DNA reads TGTGCCAGCAGCCGCCCCCTAGGAACTGAAGCTTTCTTT. Its translation: CASSRPLGTEAFF. The chain employs TRBV7-9 and TRBJ1-1; no clear D gene. Germline CDR1 SEHNR, CDR2 FQNEAQ (reference sequence). Trimming pared 5 bases from V and 5 bases from J, leaving 12 bases between. There are 13 residues in the CDR3.

The genes are TRBV7-2 and TRBJ2-7, with TRBD2 identical over 11 bases. Unmatched junction bases numbered 5, after V lost 5 bases and J lost 2 bases. The CDR3 is 15 amino acids. CDR1 SGHTA and CDR2 FQGNSA come from the germline V gene. DNA for the CDR3: TGTGCCAGCAGCCCATTTAGCGGGGGGGCCTACGAGCAGTACTTC. Translating gives CASSPFSGGAYEQYF.

The genes are TRBV6-1 and TRBJ1-1, with D perhaps matching TRBD1 (5 bases). Germline assignment: CDR1 MNHNS and CDR2 SASEGT. The V and J ends lost 2 bases and 5 bases respectively, with 12 bases between them. This CDR3 is 14 amino acids long. CDR3 nucleotide sequence: TGTGCCAGCAGTGAATATGGGGGAGAAACTGAAGCTTTCTTT. Protein product: CASSEYGGETEAFF.

The rearrangement uses TRBV18 and TRBJ2-5; D gene ambiguous. Germline assignment: CDR1 KGHSH and CDR2 LQKENI. V was shortened by 6 bases and J by 5 bases, with 13 bases between the two germline ends. The CDR3 loop spans 13 amino acids. The CDR3: CASSPTSTETQYF. CDR3 DNA sequence: TGTGCCAGCTCGCCTACCTCGACCGAGACCCAGTACTTC.

This chain joins TRBV11-3 and TRBJ1-1; D uncertain. CDR1 SGHNT and CDR2 YENEEA come from the germline V gene. Trimming took off 0 bases at V and 1 base at J, with 15 bases between the two ends. CDR3 length: 17 residues. The chain's CDR3 is CASSLDRESRWNTEAFF. In DNA form, the CDR3 reads TGTGCCAGCAGCTTAGATAGGGAAAGTAGGTGGAACACTGAAGCTTTCTTT.

The V and J genes are TRBV6-5 and TRBJ1-1, with D uncertain. The germline V gene encodes CDR1 MNHEY and CDR2 SVGAGI. The CDR3 is made up of 12 amino acids. V was cut by 6 bases and J by 7 bases, with 12 bases left in between. In DNA form, the CDR3 reads TGTGCCAGCAGCTCCCCCCGGGGTGAAGCTTTCTTT. Amino acids: CASSSPRGEAFF.

J is TRBJ1-1 and V is TRBV5-1; D gene unclear. Trimming took off 4 bases at V and 3 bases at J, with 13 bases between the two ends. Germline V CDR1 and CDR2: SGHRS, YFSETQ. This CDR3 region has 14 residues. The CDR3 DNA sequence: TGCGCCAGCAGCCTGGGATCGGGGTACACTGAAGCTTTCTTT. Its translation: CASSLGSGYTEAFF.

The genes are TRBV5-1 and TRBJ1-2, with unresolved D. Germline CDR1 and CDR2: SGHRS and YFSETQ. The CDR3 contains 15 residues. V lost 0 bases and J lost 3, with 12 bases in between. This chain's CDR3 is CASSLEGQAYYGYTF. The CDR3 nucleotides read TGCGCCAGCAGCTTGGAAGGGCAGGCTTACTATGGCTACACCTTC.

V is TRBV13 and J is TRBJ2-7; 10 bases map to TRBD2. The length of the CDR3 is 16 residues. V gave up 5 bases and J gave up 6 bases; unmatched junction bases: 13. Per germline, CDR1 PRHDT and CDR2 FYEKMQ (reference sequence). The CDR3 DNA reads as TGTGCCAGCAGCCATAACCCTAGCGGGAGTTTTCCCGAGCAGTACTTC. Amino acids: CASSHNPSGSFPEQYF. Supplemented by reference TRBV13 and TRBJ2-7, the full variable domain reads AAGVIQSPRHLIKEKRETATLKCYPIPRHDTVYWYQQGPGQDPQFLISFYEKMQSDKGSIPDRFSAQQFSDYHSELNMSSLELGDSALYFCASSHNPSGSFPEQYFGPGTRLTVT.

The chain uses TRBV10-3 and TRBJ1-3; D ambiguous. Germline V gene data show CDR1 as ENHRY and CDR2 as SYGVKD. The CDR3 sequence is 15 residues long. Trimming removed 8 bases from V and 1 base from J, with 15 bases in between. CDR3 amino acids: CAISDGPRSGNTIYF. The CDR3 DNA follows: TGTGCCATCTCGGACGGTCCGAGATCTGGAAACACCATATATTTT.

This clone was recorded once. The CDR3 reads CASSFMNTEAFF. DNA for the CDR3: TGTGCCAGCAGCTTCATGAACACTGAAGCTTTCTTT. The gene calls are TRBV5-6 and TRBJ1-1; no definite D call. Germline CDR1 SGHDT, CDR2 YYEEEE. The CDR3 is 12 residues long. Trimming pared 2 bases from V and 0 bases from J, leaving 2 bases between.

Only one count was recorded for this clone. The chain joins TRBV28 to TRBJ2-7; D is possibly TRBD2 (5 bases). The germline V gene has CDR1 MDHEN and CDR2 SYDVKM. Deletions cut 2 bases from V and 3 bases from J, with 8 bases between. The CDR3 loop spans 13 amino acids. The CDR3 loop is CASSLERLYEQYF. The DNA for the CDR3 is TGTGCCAGCAGTTTAGAGCGGCTCTACGAGCAGTACTTC.

CDR3 nucleotide sequence: TGTGCCAGCAGTGGTACGACTAGCGGGGGCCGAGAGACCCAGTACTTC. Protein sequence: CASSGTTSGGRETQYF. The rearrangement uses TRBV2 and TRBJ2-5, with 12 bases lining up with TRBD2. CDR3 size: 16 residues. J was trimmed by 4 bases and V by 4 bases; bases with no gene match: 7. Germline loops: CDR1 SNHLY, CDR2 FYNNEI.

The V call is TRBV6-5, the J call TRBJ2-2; 7 bases line up with TRBD2. Germline CDR1 is MNHEY and CDR2 is SVGAGI. CDR3 length: 15 amino acids. After removal of 7 bases from V and 4 bases from J, the junction contained 9 bases not matched to a gene. The CDR3 spells CASTVRGEFTGELFF. The CDR3 region has the DNA TGTGCCAGCACCGTCCGGGGGGAGTTCACCGGGGAGCTGTTTTTT.

The chain is built from TRBV5-1 and TRBJ2-7; D unclear. Germline loops: CDR1 SGHRS, CDR2 YFSETQ. CDR3 length: 14 residues. Trimming took off 0 bases at V and 0 bases at J, with 7 bases between the two ends. CDR3 in DNA: TGCGCCAGCAGCTTGGAACCGAGCTCCTACGAGCAGTACTTC. Its protein product is CASSLEPSSYEQYF.

The rearrangement uses TRBV2 and TRBJ2-3; D remains unclear. The CDR3 has 11 residues. The V and J ends lost 3 bases and 8 bases respectively, with 6 bases between them. Germline V gives CDR1 SNHLY, CDR2 FYNNEI. The CDR3 nucleotides read TGTGCCAGCAGTGAGTTGGGTACGCAGTATTTT. This gives the protein CASSELGTQYF.

The J gene is TRBJ2-1, the V gene TRBV7-2; D unclear. Trimming left V 0 bases short and J 11 bases short, with 5 bases between. The CDR3 has 11 residues. Germline loops: CDR1 SGHTA, CDR2 FQGNSA. For the CDR3, the DNA is TGTGCCAGCAGCTTAGCGGAAAAGCAGTTCTTC. It translates to CASSLAEKQFF. Full variable domain (outside the CDR3, taken from reference TRBV7-2 and TRBJ2-1): GAGVSQSPSNKVTEKGKDVELRCDPISGHTALYWYRQSLGQGLEFLIYFQGNSAPDKSGLPSDRFSAERTGGSVSTLTIQRTQQEDSAVYLCASSLAEKQFFGPGTRLTVL.

This chain connects TRBV19 to TRBJ2-7; possible D gene TRBD2, 5 bases. The V gene lost 9 bases and the J gene lost 5 bases, with 17 bases spanning the gap. This CDR3 contains 13 residues. Per germline, CDR1 LNHDA and CDR2 SQIVND (reference sequence). CDR3 amino acids: CASSLGSAHEQYF. The CDR3 DNA is TGTGCCAGCAGTTTGGGGAGTGCCCACGAGCAGTACTTC.

CDR3 region: CASSPRTGEAEAFF. In DNA, the CDR3 is TGCGCCAGCAGCCCACGGACAGGGGAGGCTGAAGCTTTCTTT. This sequence joins TRBV5-1 and TRBJ1-1; 9 bases are shared with TRBD1. From germline, CDR1 is SGHRS and CDR2 YFSETQ. The CDR3 has 14 residues. Trimming took 4 bases from V and 6 from J; bases not matched to a gene: 7.